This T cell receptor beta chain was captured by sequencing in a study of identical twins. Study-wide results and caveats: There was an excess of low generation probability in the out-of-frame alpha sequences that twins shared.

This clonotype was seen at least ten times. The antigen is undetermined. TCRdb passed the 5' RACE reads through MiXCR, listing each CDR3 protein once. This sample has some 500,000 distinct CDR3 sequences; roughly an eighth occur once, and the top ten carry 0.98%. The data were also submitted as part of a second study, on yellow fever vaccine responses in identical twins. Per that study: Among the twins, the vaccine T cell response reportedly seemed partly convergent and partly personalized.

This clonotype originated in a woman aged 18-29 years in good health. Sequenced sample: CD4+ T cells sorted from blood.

The CDR3 is CASSALAGGGNEQFF. The CDR3 region has the DNA TGTGCCAGCAGTGCCCTAGCGGGAGGTGGTAATGAGCAGTTCTTC. This chain connects TRBV2 to TRBJ2-1, with 11 positions matching TRBD2. V trimming: 4 bases; J trimming: 7 bases; junction bases outside the gene matches: 6. The CDR3 has 15 amino acids. Germline CDR1 reads SNHLY; CDR2 reads FYNNEI.